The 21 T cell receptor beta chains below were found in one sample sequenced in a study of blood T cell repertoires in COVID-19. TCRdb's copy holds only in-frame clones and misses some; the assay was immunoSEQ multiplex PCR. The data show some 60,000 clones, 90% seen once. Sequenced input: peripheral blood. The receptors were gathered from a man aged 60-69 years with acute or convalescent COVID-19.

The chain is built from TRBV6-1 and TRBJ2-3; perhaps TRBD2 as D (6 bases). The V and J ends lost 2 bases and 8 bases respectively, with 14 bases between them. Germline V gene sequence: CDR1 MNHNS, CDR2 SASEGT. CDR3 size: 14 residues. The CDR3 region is CASSESGMGLTQYF. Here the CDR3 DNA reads TGTGCCAGCAGTGAATCGGGAATGGGACTTACGCAGTATTTT.

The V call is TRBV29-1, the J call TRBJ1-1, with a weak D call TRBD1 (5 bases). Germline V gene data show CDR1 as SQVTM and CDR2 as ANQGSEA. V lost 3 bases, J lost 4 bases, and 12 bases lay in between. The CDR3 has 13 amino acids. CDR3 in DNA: TGCAGCGTTGATTCCAGGGCTGGCACTGAAGCTTTCTTT. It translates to CSVDSRAGTEAFF.

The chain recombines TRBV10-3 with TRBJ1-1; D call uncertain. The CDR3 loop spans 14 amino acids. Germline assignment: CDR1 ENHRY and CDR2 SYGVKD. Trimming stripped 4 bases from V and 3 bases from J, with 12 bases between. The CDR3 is CAISGRVGDTEAFF. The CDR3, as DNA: TGTGCCATCAGTGGGAGGGTGGGAGACACTGAAGCTTTCTTT.

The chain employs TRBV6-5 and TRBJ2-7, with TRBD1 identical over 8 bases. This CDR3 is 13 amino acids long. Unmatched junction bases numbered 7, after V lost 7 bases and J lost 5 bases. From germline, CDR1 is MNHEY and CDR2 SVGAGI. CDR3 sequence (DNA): TGTGCCAGCAAAGGACAGGGTAGACACGAGCAGTACTTC. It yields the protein CASKGQGRHEQYF.

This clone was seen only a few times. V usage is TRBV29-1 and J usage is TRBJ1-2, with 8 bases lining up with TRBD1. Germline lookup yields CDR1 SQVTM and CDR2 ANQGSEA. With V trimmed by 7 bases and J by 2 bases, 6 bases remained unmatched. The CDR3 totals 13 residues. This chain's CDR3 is CSADRGMNYGYTF. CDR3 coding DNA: TGCAGCGCCGACAGGGGTATGAACTATGGCTACACCTTC.

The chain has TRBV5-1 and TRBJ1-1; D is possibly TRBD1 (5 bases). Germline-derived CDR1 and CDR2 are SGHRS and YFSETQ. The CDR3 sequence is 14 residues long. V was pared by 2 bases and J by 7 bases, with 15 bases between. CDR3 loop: CASSFRTNGDEAFF. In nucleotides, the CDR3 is TGCGCCAGCAGCTTTAGGACAAACGGCGATGAAGCTTTCTTT.

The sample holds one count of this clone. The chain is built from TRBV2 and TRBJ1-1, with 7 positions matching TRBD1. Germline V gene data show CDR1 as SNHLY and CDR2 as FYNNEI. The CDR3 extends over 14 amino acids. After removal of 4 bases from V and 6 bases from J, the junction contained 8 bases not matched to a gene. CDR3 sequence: CASSVEGAPPEAFF. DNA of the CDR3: TGTGCCAGCAGTGTAGAGGGGGCCCCCCCTGAAGCTTTCTTT. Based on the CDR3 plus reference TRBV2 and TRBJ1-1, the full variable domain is EPEVTQTPSHQVTQMGQEVILRCVPISNHLYFYWYRQILGQKVEFLVSFYNNEISEKSEIFDDQFSVERPDGSNFTLKIRSTKLEDSAMYFCASSVEGAPPEAFFGQGTRLTVV.

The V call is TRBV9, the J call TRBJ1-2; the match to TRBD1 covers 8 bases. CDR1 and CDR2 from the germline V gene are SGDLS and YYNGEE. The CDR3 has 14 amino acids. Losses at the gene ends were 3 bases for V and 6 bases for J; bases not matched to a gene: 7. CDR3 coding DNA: TGTGCCAGCAGCGGATCGGACAGGGAGAATGGCTACACCTTC. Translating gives CASSGSDRENGYTF.

CDR3 residues: CASSDGQGAGDTQYF. As DNA, the CDR3 is TGTGCCAGCAGCGACGGACAGGGGGCGGGAGATACGCAGTATTTT. The rearrangement links TRBV7-9 to TRBJ2-3, with 11 nucleotides matching TRBD1. This CDR3 region has 15 residues. Germline lookup yields CDR1 SEHNR and CDR2 FQNEAQ (reference sequence). V was clipped by 5 bases and J by 5 bases; unmatched bases: 6.

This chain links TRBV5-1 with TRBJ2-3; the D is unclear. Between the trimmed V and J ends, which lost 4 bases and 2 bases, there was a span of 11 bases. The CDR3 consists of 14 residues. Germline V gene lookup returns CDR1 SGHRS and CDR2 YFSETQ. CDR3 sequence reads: CASSLQQITDTQYF. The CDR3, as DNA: TGCGCCAGCAGCCTCCAACAGATCACAGATACGCAGTATTTT.

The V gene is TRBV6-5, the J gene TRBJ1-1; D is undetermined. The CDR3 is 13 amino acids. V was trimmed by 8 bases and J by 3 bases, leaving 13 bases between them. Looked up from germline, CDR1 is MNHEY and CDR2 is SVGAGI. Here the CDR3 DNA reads TGTGCCAGCCACCTGTCCGGGGACACTGAAGCTTTCTTT. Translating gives CASHLSGDTEAFF.

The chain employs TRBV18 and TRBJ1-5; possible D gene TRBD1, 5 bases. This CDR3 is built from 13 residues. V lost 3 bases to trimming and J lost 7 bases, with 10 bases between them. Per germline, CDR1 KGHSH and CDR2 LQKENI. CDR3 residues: CASSPDSYQPQHF. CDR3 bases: TGTGCCAGCTCACCCGACAGTTACCAGCCCCAGCATTTT.

CDR3 sequence (DNA): TGTGCCAGCAGCCGATACAAGACAGCTAGCACAGATACGCAGTATTTT. Protein: CASSRYKTASTDTQYF. The chain recombines TRBV7-9 with TRBJ2-3, with a tentative D call TRBD1 (5 bases). CDR3 length equals 16 residues. The germline V gene has CDR1 SEHNR and CDR2 FQNEAQ (reference sequence). V lost 5 bases to trimming and J lost 0 bases, with 15 bases between them.

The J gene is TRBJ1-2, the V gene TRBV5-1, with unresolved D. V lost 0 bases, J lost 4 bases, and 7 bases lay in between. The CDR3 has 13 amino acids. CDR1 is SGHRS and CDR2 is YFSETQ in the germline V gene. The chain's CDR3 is CASSLVPSYGYTF. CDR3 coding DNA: TGCGCCAGCAGCTTGGTCCCCTCCTATGGCTACACCTTC.

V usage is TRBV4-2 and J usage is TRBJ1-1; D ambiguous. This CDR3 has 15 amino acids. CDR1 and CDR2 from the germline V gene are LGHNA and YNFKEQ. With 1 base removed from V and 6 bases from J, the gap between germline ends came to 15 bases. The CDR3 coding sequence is TGTGCCAGCAGCCAAGCGGCCTATCGAGGCCCTGAAGCTTTCTTT. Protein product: CASSQAAYRGPEAFF.

This CDR3 is CASSPRRSVDGAFF. CDR3 bases: TGTGCCAGCTCACCGCGGCGGTCCGTCGATGGAGCTTTCTTT. This chain connects TRBV18 to TRBJ1-1, with D unclear. V lost 3 bases and J 10 bases, leaving 18 bases between the germline ends. CDR1 and CDR2 (germline): KGHSH, LQKENI. The CDR3 loop spans 14 amino acids. Drawing the rest from reference TRBV18 and TRBJ1-1, the complete variable domain is NAGVMQNPRHLVRRRGQEARLRCSPMKGHSHVYWYRQLPEEGLKFMVYLQKENIIDESGMPKERFSAEFPKEGPSILRIQQVVRGDSAAYFCASSPRRSVDGAFFGQGTRLTVV.

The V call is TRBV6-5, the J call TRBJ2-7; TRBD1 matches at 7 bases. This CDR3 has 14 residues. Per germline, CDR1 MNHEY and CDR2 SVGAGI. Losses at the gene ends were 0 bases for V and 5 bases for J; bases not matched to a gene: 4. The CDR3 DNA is TGTGCCAGCAGTTACTCGACAGGGTCGGACGAGCAGTACTTC. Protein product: CASSYSTGSDEQYF.

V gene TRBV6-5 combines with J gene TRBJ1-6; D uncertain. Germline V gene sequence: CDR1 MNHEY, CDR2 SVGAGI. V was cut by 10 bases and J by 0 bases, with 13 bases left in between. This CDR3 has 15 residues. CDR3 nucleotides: TGTGCCACCCTAGAGACGGGCTCCTATAATTCACCCCTCCACTTT. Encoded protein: CATLETGSYNSPLHF.

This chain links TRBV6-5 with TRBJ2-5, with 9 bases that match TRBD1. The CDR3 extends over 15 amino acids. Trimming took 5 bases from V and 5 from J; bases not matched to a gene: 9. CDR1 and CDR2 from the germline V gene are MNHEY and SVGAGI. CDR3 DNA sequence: TGTGCCAGCAGTAGCGGGACAGGGTTAGGGGAGACCCAGTACTTC. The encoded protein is CASSSGTGLGETQYF.

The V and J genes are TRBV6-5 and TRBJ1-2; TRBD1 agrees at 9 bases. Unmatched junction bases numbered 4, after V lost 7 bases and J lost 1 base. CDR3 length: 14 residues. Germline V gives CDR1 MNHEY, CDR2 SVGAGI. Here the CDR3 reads CASTKGQGNYGYTF. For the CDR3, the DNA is TGTGCCAGCACTAAGGGACAGGGTAACTATGGCTACACCTTC.

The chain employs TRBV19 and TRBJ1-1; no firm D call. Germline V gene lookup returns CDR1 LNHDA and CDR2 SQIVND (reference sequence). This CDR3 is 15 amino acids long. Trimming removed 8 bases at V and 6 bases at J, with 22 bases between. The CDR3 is CASSSGRKGVPEAFF. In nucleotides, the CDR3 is TGTGCCAGTTCCAGTGGGAGAAAGGGAGTCCCTGAAGCTTTCTTT.